Sequencing of this TCR beta chain was carried out in a study of T cell responses to AZD1222 COVID-19 vaccine. Germline lookup yields CDR1 MNHEY and CDR2 SVGAGI. This CDR3 spans 15 amino acids. V was pared by 6 bases and J by 0 bases, with 7 bases of the junction left unmatched. Study-wide findings and caveats: Donors skewed white British and female; clonal diversity was possibly underestimated. Without day 14 samples, only post-peak T cell repertoires were studied.

A single count supports this clone. Its antigen is still unknown. Second-dose intervals of approximately 4 or approximately 12 weeks were pooled. Assay: immunoSEQ multiplex PCR; the TCRdb copy retains only in-frame clones and omits some. The table has 100,000 to 150,000 clones, 70% to 90% seen once; the top ten hold around 17%. The input for sequencing was peripheral blood, taken 28 days after the second AZD1222 dose. This clonotype was obtained from an adult who received the AZD1222 COVID-19 vaccine. The chain recombines TRBV6-5 with TRBJ1-2, with TRBD1 matching over 7 bases. For the CDR3, the DNA is TGTGCCAGCAGACACAGGGGTTCGGCTAACTATGGCTACACCTTC. Translated: CASRHRGSANYGYTF.